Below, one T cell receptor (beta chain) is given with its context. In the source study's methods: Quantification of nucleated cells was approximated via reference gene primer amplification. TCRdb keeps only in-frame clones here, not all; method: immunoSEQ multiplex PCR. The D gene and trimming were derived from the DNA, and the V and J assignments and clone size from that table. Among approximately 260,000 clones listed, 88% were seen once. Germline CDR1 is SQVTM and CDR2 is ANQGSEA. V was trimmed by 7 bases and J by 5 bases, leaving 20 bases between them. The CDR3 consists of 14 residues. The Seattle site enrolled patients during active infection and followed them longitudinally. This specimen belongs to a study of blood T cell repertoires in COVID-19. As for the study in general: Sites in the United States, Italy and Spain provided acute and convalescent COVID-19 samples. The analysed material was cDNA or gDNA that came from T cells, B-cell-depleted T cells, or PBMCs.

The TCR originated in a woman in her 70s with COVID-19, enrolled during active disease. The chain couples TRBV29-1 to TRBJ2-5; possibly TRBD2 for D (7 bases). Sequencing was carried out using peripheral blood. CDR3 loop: CSGAPRGGGETQYF. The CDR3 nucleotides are TGCAGCGGGGCCCCAAGGGGGGGCGGTGAGACCCAGTACTTC. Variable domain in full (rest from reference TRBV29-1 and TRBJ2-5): SAVISQKPSRDICQRGTSLTIQCQVDSQVTMMFWYRQQPGQSLTLIATANQGSEATYESGFVIDKFPISRPNLTFSTLTVSNMSPEDSSIYLCSGAPRGGGETQYFGPGTRLLVL.